This TCR beta chain appears in the sequencing data of a study of T-cell memory formation after mild COVID-19. A few counts support this clonotype. TCRdb redid the calling of the 5' RACE reads with MiXCR, one entry per CDR3 protein. Seen here are 350,000 to 400,000 distinct CDR3 sequences, approximately 21% observed once, and the top ten hold under 15%. Between the trimmed V and J ends, which lost 0 bases and 7 bases, there was a span of 13 bases. The CDR3 length is 15 residues. The sample was PBMCs or a T cell subset sorted from them (not recorded which). The source is an adult woman who had mild COVID-19 (a few samples of this study predate the infection). Cell type and time point are not known. This chain uses TRBV12-3 or TRBV12-4 with TRBJ1-5; D might be TRBD1 (6 bases). CDR3: CASSLAIGGAQPQHF. The CDR3 nucleotides are TGTGCCAGCAGTTTAGCGATCGGGGGCGCACAGCCCCAGCATTTT.